The next 5 T cell receptor beta chains were all read from a single sample in a study of identical twins. TCRdb re-derived calls from the 5' RACE reads in MiXCR, one entry per CDR3 protein. The sample shows 350,000 to 400,000 distinct CDR3 sequences, around 9.7% of them seen only once. What was sequenced was naive T cells sorted from blood. The source of these receptors is a woman between 50 and 59 years old in good health.

This clonotype was recorded at least ten times. The chain has TRBV9 and TRBJ2-1; no definite D call. The germline gives CDR1 SGDLS, CDR2 YYNGEE. Trimming took 0 bases from V and 5 from J, leaving 15 bases between them. The CDR3 covers 16 residues. The CDR3 region has the DNA TGTGCCAGCAGCGTAGGAGCGTCAATAAGGCACAATGAGCAGTTCTTC. Residues: CASSVGASIRHNEQFF.

This chain uses TRBV24-1 with TRBJ2-7, with a possible D match to TRBD2 (6 bases). Trimming cost V 5 bases and J 2 bases, with 18 bases left between them. The CDR3 totals 16 residues. Germline V gene lookup returns CDR1 KGHDR and CDR2 SFDVKD. The DNA for the CDR3 is TGTGCCACCAGTGCCCCCCGGCTAGCGCCAGCCTACGAGCAGTACGTC. Protein sequence: CATSAPRLAPAYEQYV.

The CDR3 spells CASSLSGTPTYNEQFF. CDR3 bases: TGTGCCAGTAGTCTCTCCGGGACTCCAACCTACAATGAGCAGTTCTTC. The chain recombines TRBV19 with TRBJ2-1; the D gene is possibly TRBD2 (6 bases). This CDR3 contains 16 residues. Per germline, CDR1 LNHDA and CDR2 SQIVND (reference sequence). Deletions cut 5 bases from V and 2 bases from J, with 16 bases between.

This clonotype has a handful of counts. The rearrangement uses TRBV28 and TRBJ2-7, with 11 bases matching TRBD1. The length of the CDR3 is 16 residues. CDR1 and CDR2 from the germline V gene are MDHEN and SYDVKM. After removal of 3 bases from V and 7 bases from J, the junction contained 11 bases not matched to a gene. CDR3 residues: CASSFPTGTGGREQYF. The CDR3 DNA reads TGTGCCAGCAGTTTCCCGACAGGGACAGGGGGTCGAGAGCAGTACTTC.

This clonotype has a handful of counts. This sequence joins TRBV11-2 and TRBJ2-5; TRBD2 matches at 11 bases. Germline CDR1 reads SGHAT; CDR2 reads FQNNGV. The CDR3 is 18 amino acids. V lost 1 base to trimming and J lost 2 bases; unmatched junction nucleotides: 9. The CDR3 DNA reads as TGTGCCAGCAGCTTAGGACTGCGGGCTAGCGGGAGGCAAGAGACCCAGTACTTC. This sequence encodes CASSLGLRASGRQETQYF.